This TCR beta chain was retrieved from a study of spatial heterogeneity in lung cancer. Overall study: Follow-up PBMC specimens underwent sequencing when available; their median timing was approximately 22 months after resection. Detection of beta-chain sequences consistently exceeded that of alpha-chain sequences.

This clonotype was seen a handful of times. No antigen is known for it. Time point meaning: blood at routine non-recurrence follow-up after resection. No cell sorting; template was whole RNA from tumor, lung tissue or PBMC. Individual TCR cDNA molecules each bore their own unique molecular identifier. TCRdb analysed the 5' RACE reads with MiXCR anew, one entry per CDR3 protein. The table records some 120,000 distinct CDR3 sequences, 12% of them present only once. Trimming shortened V by 1 base and J by 2 bases, and 20 bases separated the two germline ends. CDR3 length: 18 amino acids. CDR1 is SGHDN and CDR2 is FVKESK in the germline V gene. Study-wide findings and caveats: Whereas they appeared in blood less at follow-up, ubiquitous expanded tumor TCRs appeared there more at resection.

The V call is TRBV14, the J call TRBJ2-5; D is uncertain. The origin of this receptor is a male donor with early-stage non-small cell lung cancer. The source was PBMCs, collected at follow-up. DNA of the CDR3: TGTGCCAGCAGCCAAGTTGGCCTCCACCCCCTCGGGCAAGAGACCCAGTACTTC. It specifies CASSQVGLHPLGQETQYF.